Each of the 13 T cell receptor beta chains below was sequenced from the same sample in a study of prognosis after radiotherapy for stage I lung cancer. Genomic DNA yielded TCR beta CDR3, amplified by two-round multiplex PCR. It was primers specific to each TRBV and TRBJ gene that first-round PCR used. TCRdb re-called the multiplex PCR reads through MiXCR, storing one row per CDR3 protein. The repertoire has around 63,000 distinct CDR3 sequences, 26% of them found once; the top ten carry about 7.5%. Sequencing used PBMCs, obtained before or after stereotactic body radiation therapy (not recorded which). These receptors all stem from a donor over 45 with non-small cell lung cancer.

Ten or more counts support this clonotype. The V and J genes are TRBV6-8 and TRBJ1-4; 9 nucleotides match TRBD1. The CDR3 loop spans 15 amino acids. Trimming cost V 4 bases and J 7 bases; bases outside gene matches: 7. In germline, CDR1 is MNHGY, CDR2 SAAAGT. CDR3 sequence reads: CASSSKEDRGEKLFF. The CDR3 DNA reads TGTGCCAGCAGTTCTAAGGAGGACAGGGGTGAAAAACTGTTTTTT.

The count of this clonotype is one. A read error may explain this, as a much larger clone is one base away. The genes are TRBV11-2 and TRBJ2-5, with D tentatively TRBD2 (7 bases). The CDR3 contains 15 residues. Germline lookup yields CDR1 SGHAT and CDR2 FQNNGV. The V end lost 7 bases, the J end lost 5 bases, and 20 bases lay between the germline ends. The CDR3 DNA reads as TGTGCCAGCACGGGGGGACTTGTAGGGGGGGAGACCCAGTACTTC. This translates into CASTGGLVGGETQYF.

This clonotype was seen repeatedly, ten times or more. As DNA, the CDR3 is TGCGCCAGCAGCTTGTCCCCCGGGACTACCACAGATACGCAGTATTTT. Protein sequence: CASSLSPGTTTDTQYF. This sequence joins TRBV5-1 and TRBJ2-3; 7 bases align to TRBD2. This CDR3 contains 16 residues. CDR1 SGHRS and CDR2 YFSETQ come from the germline V gene. Unmatched junction bases numbered 7, after V lost 1 base and J lost 2 bases.

In the case of this clonotype: This likely traces to a read error, being one base from a far larger clone. The rearrangement joins TRBV6-4 to TRBJ1-1; D is uncertain. Looked up from germline, CDR1 is MRHNA and CDR2 is SNTAGT. The CDR3 runs 12 residues. V lost 6 bases and J lost 5, with 10 bases in between. The CDR3 reads CASSRCETEAFF. The CDR3 DNA is TGTGCCAGCAGCAGATGTGAGACTGAAGCTTTCTTT.

The table lists this clonotype with many counts. The rearrangement links TRBV19 to TRBJ2-7; 9 nucleotides align to TRBD1. Trimming cost V 5 bases and J 0 bases; bases outside gene matches: 5. Per germline, CDR1 LNHDA and CDR2 SQIVND (reference sequence). The CDR3 is 15 amino acids. CDR3 bases: TGTGCCAGTAGTCCGGACAGGGGCCACTCCTACGAGCAGTACTTC. This codes for CASSPDRGHSYEQYF.

This clonotype showed up many times. CDR3 sequence (DNA): TGTGCCTCGAGGAGGACCACCCAAGAGACCCAGTACTTC. It specifies CASRRTTQETQYF. This rearrangement joins TRBV30 to TRBJ2-5; tentative D call: TRBD2 (5 bases). Germline V gene sequence: CDR1 GTSNPN, CDR2 SVGIG (reference sequence). The CDR3 has 13 amino acids. Trimming left V 7 bases short and J 1 base short, with 13 bases between.

This clonotype appeared a few times. This may arise from a read error, as a much more abundant clone is one base away. The rearrangement uses TRBV20-1 and TRBJ2-1, with D uncertain. Germline lookup yields CDR1 DFQATT and CDR2 SNEGSKA (reference sequence). The CDR3 consists of 13 residues. The germline V and J ends were trimmed by 6 bases and 0 bases, with 9 bases remaining between them. The CDR3: CSATTVSYNEQFF. CDR3 sequence (DNA): TGCAGTGCCACCACCGTCTCCTACAATGAGCAGTTCTTC.

Notes on this clonotype: This may come from a read error, since a much larger clone is one base off. The V gene is TRBV24-1, the J gene TRBJ2-5; 11 bases match TRBD2. This CDR3 has 15 amino acids. The germline gives CDR1 KGHDR, CDR2 SFDVKD. The J segment lost 1 base and the V segment lost 10 bases, leaving 7 bases of the junction unmatched. The CDR3 here is CATGLAVGLQETQYF. The CDR3 region has the DNA TGTGCCACGGGACTAGCGGTGGGCCTCCAAGAGACCCAGTACTTC.

This chain links TRBV4-1 with TRBJ1-1, with a possible D match to TRBD1 (5 bases). The CDR3 is 14 amino acids. Looked up from germline, CDR1 is MGHRA and CDR2 is YSYEKL. Trimming removed 4 bases from V and 1 base from J, with 10 bases in between. The CDR3 spells CASSRKTENTEAFF. The CDR3, as DNA: TGCGCCAGCAGCCGAAAGACAGAGAACACTGAAGCTTTCTTT.

In its sample, this clonotype was seen a few times. This clone may be a read error of a much larger clone one base away. The chain is built from TRBV20-1 and TRBJ1-1; D is ambiguous. The V gene's germline CDR1 is DFQATT and CDR2 SNEGSKA (reference sequence). The CDR3 is 11 residues long. The V gene lost 6 bases and the J gene lost 12 bases, with 17 bases spanning the gap. CDR3: CSAPRPSLSFF. In DNA, the CDR3 is TGCAGTGCCCCCAGACCGAGTTTGTCTTTCTTT.

In this sample, this clonotype turned up once. An end of the junction differs from the germline gene, which may be a read error. The CDR3 DNA is TGTGCCACCAGCAGGGACGGGGTTTACACTGAATCTTTCTTT. Translation gives CATSRDGVYTESFF. The V call is TRBV15, the J call TRBJ1-1, with D hard to call. This CDR3 region has 14 residues. The V gene's germline CDR1 is LNHNV and CDR2 YYDKDF (reference sequence). The entire variable domain, with the rest obtained from reference TRBV15 and TRBJ1-1, is as follows: DAMVIQNPRYQVTQFGKPVTLSCSQTLNHNVMYWYQQKSSQAPKLLFHYYDKDFNNEADTPDNFQSRRPNTSFCFLDIRSPGLGDTAMYLCATSRDGVYTESFFGQGTRLTVV.

Points on this clonotype: An end of the junction does not agree with germline; a read error may underlie this. The chain has TRBV6-1 and TRBJ2-2; D remains ambiguous. CDR3 length: 13 amino acids. CDR1 and CDR2 (germline): MNHNS, SASEGT. The CDR3 coding sequence is TGTGCCAGCAGGGCGACAAACACCGGTGAGCTGTTTTTT. Its translation: CASRATNTGELFF.

This clonotype was recorded many times. This chain's CDR3 is CASSYTGADTEAFF. The DNA of the CDR3 is TGTGCCAGCAGTTACACCGGGGCAGACACTGAAGCTTTCTTT. V is TRBV12-3 or TRBV12-4 and J is TRBJ1-1; the D gene is possibly TRBD1 (5 bases). The CDR3 consists of 14 residues. V lost 4 bases and J 3 bases, leaving 12 bases between the germline ends.